This is a list of T cell receptor beta chains from one sample in a study of shared clonotypes between healthy human individuals. Clones were read by immunoSEQ multiplex PCR, and TCRdb kept only the in-frame ones, dropping some. The profile covers approximately 700,000 clones, with around 73% appearing a single time and around 2% taken by the ten largest. The specimen sequenced was memory CD4+ T cells sorted from blood. The source of these receptors is a woman in her twenties or thirties in good health. CDR3s include the opening cysteine and the closing phenylalanine or tryptophan. The order of the fields is D gene, V gene, J gene, clone size, CDR3 DNA, CDR3 protein. D genes are given only for firm matches. A row's size may be missing; if present it is once, few, many or a size class.

d_gene: .
v_gene: TRBV5-6
j_gene: TRBJ2-3
abundance: .
CDR3nt: TGTGCCAGCAGCTTGGAAACAGATACGCAGTATTTT
CDR3aa: CASSLETDTQYF

d_gene: TRBD2
v_gene: TRBV29-1
j_gene: TRBJ2-1
abundance: .
CDR3nt: TGCAGCGTTGATAGCGGGAGTTTCAACAATGAGCAGTTCTTC
CDR3aa: CSVDSGSFNNEQFF

d_gene: .
v_gene: TRBV27
j_gene: TRBJ2-1
abundance: .
CDR3nt: TGTGCCAGCAGTTTTATCCCCCACAATGAGCAGTTCTTC
CDR3aa: CASSFIPHNEQFF

d_gene: .
v_gene: TRBV19
j_gene: TRBJ2-1
abundance: .
CDR3nt: TGTGCCAGTAGTATAGCGGGAGTGAGGAATGAGCAGTTCTTC
CDR3aa: CASSIAGVRNEQFF

d_gene: TRBD1
v_gene: TRBV11-1
j_gene: TRBJ1-2
abundance: .
CDR3nt: TGTGCCAGCAGCGACAGGGGGGGGTATGGCTACACCTTC
CDR3aa: CASSDRGGYGYTF

d_gene: .
v_gene: TRBV5-1
j_gene: TRBJ2-1
abundance: .
CDR3nt: TGCGCCAGCAGCTCGGCTAGCAGATACAATGAGCAGTTCTTC
CDR3aa: CASSSASRYNEQFF

d_gene: TRBD1
v_gene: TRBV19
j_gene: TRBJ2-7
abundance: .
CDR3nt: TGTGCCAGTAGTATAGGACAGGGGGCGGCCTACGAGCAGTACTTC
CDR3aa: CASSIGQGAAYEQYF

d_gene: .
v_gene: TRBV29-1
j_gene: TRBJ1-1
abundance: once
CDR3nt: TGCAGCGTTAGTCCGGAGGGGAGGGAGAACACTGAAGCTTTCTTT
CDR3aa: CSVSPEGRENTEAFF

d_gene: TRBD1
v_gene: TRBV2
j_gene: TRBJ1-1
abundance: .
CDR3nt: TGTGCCAGCACCAACATAGGGACAGTGAACACTGAAGCTTTCTTT
CDR3aa: CASTNIGTVNTEAFF

d_gene: .
v_gene: TRBV11-1
j_gene: TRBJ2-7
abundance: .
CDR3nt: TGTGCCAGCAGCTCGTCGCCGAGCATCCCCTACGAGCAGTACTTC
CDR3aa: CASSSSPSIPYEQYF

d_gene: TRBD2
v_gene: TRBV28
j_gene: TRBJ2-6
abundance: .
CDR3nt: TGTGCCAGCAGTTTGGCAGCGGGAGGGCCCTCAACTGGGGCCAACGTCCTGACTTTC
CDR3aa: CASSLAAGGPSTGANVLTF

d_gene: .
v_gene: TRBV5-1
j_gene: TRBJ2-1
abundance: .
CDR3nt: TGCGCCAGCAGCTTGTTCCAGGGTCGCGAAACCAAGTTCTTC
CDR3aa: CASSLFQGRETKFF

d_gene: TRBD1
v_gene: TRBV6-1
j_gene: TRBJ2-7
abundance: .
CDR3nt: TGTGCCAGCAGTGCGGACAGGGAGTCCTACGAGCAGTACTTC
CDR3aa: CASSADRESYEQYF

d_gene: .
v_gene: TRBV6-1
j_gene: TRBJ1-5
abundance: once
CDR3nt: TGTGCCAGCAGGGGGGACGGCAGAGCGCCCCAGCATTTT
CDR3aa: CASRGDGRAPQHF

d_gene: .
v_gene: TRBV6-5
j_gene: TRBJ2-2
abundance: .
CDR3nt: TGTGCCAGCAGTTACGGGGGTAACACCGGGGAGCTGTTTTTT
CDR3aa: CASSYGGNTGELFF

d_gene: .
v_gene: TRBV5-1
j_gene: TRBJ2-4
abundance: few
CDR3nt: TGCGCCAGCAGCTTGGGCGAAAACATTCAGTACTTC
CDR3aa: CASSLGENIQYF

d_gene: .
v_gene: TRBV21-1
j_gene: TRBJ1-5
abundance: .
CDR3nt: TGTGCCAGCAGTTTATTCGAAGAATCGGGCGTATTGAAGCCCCAGCATTTT
CDR3aa: CASSLFEESGVLKPQHF

d_gene: .
v_gene: TRBV6-6
j_gene: TRBJ1-1
abundance: .
CDR3nt: TGTGCCAGCAATCCGACAGCGAACACTGAAGCTTTCTTT
CDR3aa: CASNPTANTEAFF

d_gene: .
v_gene: TRBV18
j_gene: TRBJ2-1
abundance: once
CDR3nt: TGTGCCAGCTCACCACCCCATGCGGATGAGCAGTTCTTC
CDR3aa: CASSPPHADEQFF

d_gene: .
v_gene: TRBV5-1
j_gene: TRBJ2-7
abundance: .
CDR3nt: TGCGCCACCCGAACAGGCGGGGACTTCGCCTACGAGCAGTACTTC
CDR3aa: CATRTGGDFAYEQYF

d_gene: .
v_gene: TRBV18
j_gene: TRBJ2-5
abundance: .
CDR3nt: TGTGCCAGCTCACCTGGGACTGCGAGAGGTGGGACCCAGTACTTC
CDR3aa: CASSPGTARGGTQYF

d_gene: TRBD2
v_gene: TRBV6-4
j_gene: TRBJ2-1
abundance: once
CDR3nt: TGTGCCAGCAGTCTCAGATCAGCGGGAGAGGGGGAGCAGTTCTTC
CDR3aa: CASSLRSAGEGEQFF

d_gene: TRBD2
v_gene: TRBV14
j_gene: TRBJ2-2
abundance: many
CDR3nt: TGTGCCAGCAGCCAAGTTTATCGGGGGGCCGGGGAGCTGTTTTTT
CDR3aa: CASSQVYRGAGELFF

d_gene: .
v_gene: TRBV29-1
j_gene: TRBJ1-1
abundance: .
CDR3nt: TGCAGCGTGCGCGGGGGCAGGGGGAACACTGAAGCTTTCTTT
CDR3aa: CSVRGGRGNTEAFF